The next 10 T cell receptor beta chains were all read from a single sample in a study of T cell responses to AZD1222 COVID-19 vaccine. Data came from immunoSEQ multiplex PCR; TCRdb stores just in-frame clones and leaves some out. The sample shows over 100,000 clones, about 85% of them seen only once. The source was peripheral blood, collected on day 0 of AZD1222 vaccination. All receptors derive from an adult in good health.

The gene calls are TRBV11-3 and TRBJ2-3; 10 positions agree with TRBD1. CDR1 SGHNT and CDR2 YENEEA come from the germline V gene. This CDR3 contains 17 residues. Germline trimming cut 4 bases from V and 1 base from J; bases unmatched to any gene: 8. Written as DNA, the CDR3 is TGTGCCAGCAGCTCCCGGGACAGGGGATCGGGCACAGATACGCAGTATTTT. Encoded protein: CASSSRDRGSGTDTQYF.

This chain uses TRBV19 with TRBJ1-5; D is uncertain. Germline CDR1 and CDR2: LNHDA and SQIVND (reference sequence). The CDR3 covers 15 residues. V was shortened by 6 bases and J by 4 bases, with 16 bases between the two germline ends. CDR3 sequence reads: CASSHRVAENQPQHF. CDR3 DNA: TGTGCCAGTAGCCATAGGGTGGCAGAGAATCAGCCCCAGCATTTT.

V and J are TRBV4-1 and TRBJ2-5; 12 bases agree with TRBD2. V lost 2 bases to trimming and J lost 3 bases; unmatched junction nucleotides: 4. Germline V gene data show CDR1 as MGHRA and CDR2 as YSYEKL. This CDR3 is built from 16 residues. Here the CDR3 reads CASSQPLAGGKETQYF. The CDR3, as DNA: TGCGCCAGCAGCCAACCACTAGCGGGAGGCAAAGAGACCCAGTACTTC.

In nucleotides, the CDR3 is TGTGCCACCAGCAGAGGGGATTCAGGAAACACCATATATTTT. Protein product: CATSRGDSGNTIYF. The chain couples TRBV15 to TRBJ1-3; no firm D call. CDR3 length: 14 residues. Germline V lookup: CDR1 LNHNV, CDR2 YYDKDF (reference sequence). Trimming took off 1 base at V and 4 bases at J, with 8 bases between the two ends.

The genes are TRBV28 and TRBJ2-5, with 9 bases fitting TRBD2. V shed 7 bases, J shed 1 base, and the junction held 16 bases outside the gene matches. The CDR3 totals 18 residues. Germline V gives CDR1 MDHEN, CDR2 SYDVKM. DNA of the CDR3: TGTGCCAGCAACCCGGGACTAGCTTGGTGGGGCGGCCAAGAGACCCAGTACTTC. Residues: CASNPGLAWWGGQETQYF.

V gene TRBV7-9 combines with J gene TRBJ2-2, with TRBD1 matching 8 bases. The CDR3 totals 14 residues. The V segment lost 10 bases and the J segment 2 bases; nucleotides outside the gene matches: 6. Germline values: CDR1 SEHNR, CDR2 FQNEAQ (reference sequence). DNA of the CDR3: TGTGCCACCATGACAGGGGCCAACACCGGGGAGCTGTTTTTT. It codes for CATMTGANTGELFF.

CDR3 in amino acids: CASTSDRIGEQYF. DNA of the CDR3: TGTGCCAGTACCTCGGACAGGATCGGCGAGCAGTACTTC. The chain is built from TRBV19 and TRBJ2-7, with TRBD1 matching 7 bases. This CDR3 contains 13 residues. With 7 bases clipped from V and 6 bases from J, the junction kept 9 bases outside the gene matches. Germline V CDR1 and CDR2: LNHDA, SQIVND (reference sequence).

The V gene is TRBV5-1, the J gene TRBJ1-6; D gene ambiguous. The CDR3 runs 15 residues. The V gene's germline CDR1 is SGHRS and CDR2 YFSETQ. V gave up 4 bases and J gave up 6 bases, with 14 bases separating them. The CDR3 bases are TGCGCCAGCAGCCAAGTTATTGGACCTAATTCACCCCTCCACTTT. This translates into CASSQVIGPNSPLHF.

CDR3 in amino acids: CASRGQDNSPLHF. The CDR3 DNA reads as TGCGCCAGCAGGGGACAGGATAATTCACCCCTCCACTTT. The chain carries TRBV10-1 and TRBJ1-6; 8 bases are shared with TRBD1. V shed 6 bases and J 5 bases; nucleotides not matched to a gene: 0. Germline V gene sequence: CDR1 WNHNN, CDR2 SYGVQD (reference sequence). The CDR3 is 13 residues long.

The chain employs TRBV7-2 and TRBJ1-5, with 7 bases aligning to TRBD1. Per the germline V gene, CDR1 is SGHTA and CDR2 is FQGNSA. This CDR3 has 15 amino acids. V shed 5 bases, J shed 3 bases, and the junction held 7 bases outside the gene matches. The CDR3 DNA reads TGTGCCAGCAGCCGGACGACAGGGAACAATCAGCCCCAGCATTTT. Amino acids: CASSRTTGNNQPQHF.